This T cell receptor beta chain appears in the sequencing data of a study of T cell responses to AZD1222 COVID-19 vaccine. V was pared by 2 bases and J by 7 bases, with 15 bases between. The CDR3 has 15 amino acids. Notes on the study in general: Repertoire sampling was restricted to post-peak T cell response timepoints.

Libraries were prepared by immunoSEQ multiplex PCR; TCRdb keeps only in-frame clonotypes and omits some of them. The data show some 100,000 clones, about nine tenths seen once. Details on this clone: Its antigen is not identified.

The receptor was isolated from an adult in good health. The sequenced sample was peripheral blood, obtained on day 0 of AZD1222 vaccination. J is TRBJ1-5 and V is TRBV23-1; no firm D call. TRBV23-1 is filed as an ORF, its function uncertain. This CDR3 reads CASSQPSGVHQPQHF. The CDR3 DNA is TGCGCCAGCAGTCAACCCTCGGGAGTACACCAGCCCCAGCATTTT.